Each of the 5 T cell receptor beta chains below was sequenced from the same sample in a study of PD-L1 blockade in urothelial cancer. TCRdb keeps only in-frame clones here, not all; method: immunoSEQ multiplex PCR. The table shows approximately 38,000 clones, with about 89% occurring only once. The sample consisted of PBMCs, taken around atezolizumab (anti-PD-L1) treatment. The receptors derive from a man between 60 and 70 years old with urothelial cancer.

The rearrangement links TRBV2 to TRBJ2-4, with a tentative D call TRBD2 (6 bases). Germline CDR1 and CDR2: SNHLY and FYNNEI. The V end lost 7 bases, the J end lost 6 bases, and 16 bases lay between the germline ends. The CDR3 is 14 residues long. CDR3 region: CASILGEEGNIQYF. The CDR3 DNA reads TGTGCCAGCATCCTTGGGGAGGAGGGAAACATTCAGTACTTC.

The chain carries TRBV2 and TRBJ2-6; D not resolved. CDR1 is SNHLY and CDR2 is FYNNEI in the germline V gene. The CDR3 is 13 amino acids. V lost 7 bases and J 1 base, leaving 5 bases between the germline ends. The CDR3, as DNA: TGTGCCAGCATCCGTTCTGGGGCCAACGTCCTGACTTTC. Translated: CASIRSGANVLTF.

This clone is a singleton in its sample. The chain has TRBV4-3 and TRBJ2-3, with a weak D call TRBD1 (7 bases). The length of the CDR3 is 17 residues. Germline V gene lookup returns CDR1 LGHNA and CDR2 YSLEER. Trimming removed 1 base at V and 3 bases at J, with 17 bases between. CDR3 sequence: CASSQVRGAQRTDTQYF. CDR3 DNA sequence: TGCGCCAGCAGCCAAGTCAGGGGGGCACAGCGGACAGATACGCAGTATTTT.

The rearrangement joins TRBV9 to TRBJ2-7; TRBD1 is a possible D gene (6 bases). This CDR3 contains 15 residues. In germline, CDR1 is SGDLS, CDR2 YYNGEE. Trimming took 4 bases from V and 3 from J, leaving 17 bases between them. Written as DNA, the CDR3 is TGTGCCAGCAGCCTCACCTCGGACAGTTACTACGAGCAGTACTTC. Translation: CASSLTSDSYYEQYF.

V is TRBV29-1 and J is TRBJ1-5, with a weak D call TRBD1 (6 bases). Trimming took off 4 bases at V and 2 bases at J, with 18 bases between the two ends. Germline CDR1 SQVTM, CDR2 ANQGSEA. The CDR3 extends over 16 amino acids. In DNA, the CDR3 is TGCAGCGTTGCAGAACAGGGTCTTACGGGCAATCAGCCCCAGCATTTT. Amino acid sequence: CSVAEQGLTGNQPQHF.